This T cell receptor beta chain was observed in a study of T cells after yellow fever vaccination. Only a few counts were recorded for this clonotype. Its antigen is unidentified. Overall study findings and caveats: Post-booster repertoires again held most primary-vaccination clones (approximately 96% CD4, 80% to 90% CD8). CD4 and CD8 compartments shared a small share of clonotypes. Peak timing came faster in the weaker secondary response, day 5 versus 15.

Making TCR cDNA involved 5'RACE template switching, which added UMIs and a universal primer site. TCRdb itself ran the 5' RACE reads through MiXCR, one entry per CDR3 protein. Among a few hundred thousand distinct CDR3 sequences listed, roughly 4.3% were seen once. Here the sequenced sample was PBMCs, taken 15 days after the yellow fever booster vaccination. The receptor comes from a young man who received the YFV17D yellow fever vaccine.

The chain's CDR3 is CATEDRGQGGTGELFF. The CDR3 DNA reads TGTGCCACCGAAGACCGCGGACAGGGAGGCACCGGGGAGCTGTTTTTT. The chain carries TRBV10-3 and TRBJ2-2; TRBD1 matches 8 bases. Trimming removed 10 bases from V and 4 bases from J; junction bases left unmatched: 14. The CDR3 loop spans 16 amino acids. The V gene's germline CDR1 is ENHRY and CDR2 SYGVKD.